The clone carrying this TCR beta chain was counted between two and nine times. The record originates from a study of T-cell reconstitution after alpha-beta-depleted transplantation in children. Unique molecular identifiers were incorporated when the TCRbeta library was constructed. TCRdb re-derived calls from the PCR reads in MiXCR, one entry per CDR3 protein. The sample contains approximately 350,000 distinct CDR3 sequences, more than 10% of which appear only once. Germline CDR1 is SGHAT and CDR2 is FQNNGV. The CDR3 loop spans 14 amino acids. V gave up 2 bases and J gave up 1 base, with 8 bases separating them.

Here the sequenced sample was PBMCs, taken from the stem cell graft. V usage is TRBV11-2 and J usage is TRBJ2-5; the D is unclear. The source is a human donor who donated a stem cell graft to a child with Fanconi anemia. Here the CDR3 reads CASSLSFPQETQYF. CDR3 coding DNA: TGTGCCAGCAGCTTAAGCTTCCCCCAAGAGACCCAGTACTTC. Supplemented by reference TRBV11-2 and TRBJ2-5, the full variable domain reads EAGVAQSPRYKIIEKRQSVAFWCNPISGHATLYWYQQILGQGPKLLIQFQNNGVVDDSQLPKDRFSAERLKGVDSTLKIQPAKLEDSAVYLCASSLSFPQETQYFGPGTRLLVL.